This TCR beta chain was found in a study of shared clonotypes between healthy human individuals. Among the unsorted PBMC samples, replicate PCRs used around 270 ng DNA, 30,000 to 35,000 T cell genomes. The method was immunoSEQ multiplex PCR; TCRdb's version includes in-frame clones alone and lacks a portion of them. The data contain some 470,000 clones, 76% of them singletons. V dropped 3 bases and J dropped 2 bases, with 1 base sitting between them. Germline V gene lookup returns CDR1 SGHTA and CDR2 FQGNSA. CDR3 length: 11 amino acids. A note on this clone: A read error may explain this, as a much larger clone is one base away. The identical CDR3 is also encoded by other nucleotide sequences in the sample.

This sequence was found in a woman aged 40 to 50 in good health. Some clones in this sample may be carry-over from other donors' samples. This chain connects TRBV7-2 to TRBJ2-5; D not resolved. Sequencing was carried out using PBMCs. The CDR3 DNA sequence: TGTGCCAGCAGCTTGCAAGAGACCCAGTACTTC. Encoded protein: CASSLQETQYF.